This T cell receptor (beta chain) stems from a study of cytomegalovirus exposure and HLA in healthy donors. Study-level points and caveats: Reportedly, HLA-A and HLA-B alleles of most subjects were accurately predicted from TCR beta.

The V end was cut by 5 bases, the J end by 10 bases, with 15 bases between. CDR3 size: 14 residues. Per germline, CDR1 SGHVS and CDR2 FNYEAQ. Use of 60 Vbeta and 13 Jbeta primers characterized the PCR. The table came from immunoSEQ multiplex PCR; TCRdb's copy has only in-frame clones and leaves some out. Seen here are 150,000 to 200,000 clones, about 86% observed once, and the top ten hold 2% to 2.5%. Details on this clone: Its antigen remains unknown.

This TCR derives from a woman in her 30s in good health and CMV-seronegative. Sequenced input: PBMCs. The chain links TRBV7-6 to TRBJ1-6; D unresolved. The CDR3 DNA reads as TGTGCCAGCAGCCCATCGGGCGGGGAATCACCCCTCCACTTT. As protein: CASSPSGGESPLHF. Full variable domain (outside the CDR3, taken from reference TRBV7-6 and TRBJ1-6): GAGVSQSPRYKVTKRGQDVALRCDPISGHVSLYWYRQALGQGPEFLTYFNYEAQQDKSGLPNDRFSAERPEGSISTLTIQRTEQRDSAMYRCASSPSGGESPLHFGNGTRLTVT.